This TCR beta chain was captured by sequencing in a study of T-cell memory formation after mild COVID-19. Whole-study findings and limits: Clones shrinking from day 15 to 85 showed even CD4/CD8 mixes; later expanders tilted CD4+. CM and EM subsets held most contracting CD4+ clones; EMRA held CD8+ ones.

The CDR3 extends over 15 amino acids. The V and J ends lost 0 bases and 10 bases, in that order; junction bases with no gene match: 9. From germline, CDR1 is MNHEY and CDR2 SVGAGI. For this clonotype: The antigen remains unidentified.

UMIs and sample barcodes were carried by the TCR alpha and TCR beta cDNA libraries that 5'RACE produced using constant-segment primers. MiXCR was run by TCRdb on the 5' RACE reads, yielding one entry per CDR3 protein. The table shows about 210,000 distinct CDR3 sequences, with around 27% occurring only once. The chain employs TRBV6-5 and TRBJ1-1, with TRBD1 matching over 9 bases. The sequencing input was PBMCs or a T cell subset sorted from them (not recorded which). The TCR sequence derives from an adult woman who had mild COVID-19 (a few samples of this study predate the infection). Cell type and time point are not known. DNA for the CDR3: TGTGCCAGCAGTTACTCGGGCGTTGCGGGACAGGGAGCTTTCTTT. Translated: CASSYSGVAGQGAFF.